The 24 T cell receptor beta chains below all came from one sample that was sequenced in a study of beta chain features in type 1 diabetes. The sequenced template was cDNA made from the entire isolated RNA. Assay used: immunoSEQ multiplex PCR; TCRdb lists only in-frame clones, some missing. The data hold a few hundred thousand clones, with 11% observed a single time. Specimen: central memory CD4+ T cells from blood. The receptors were gathered from a young man in good health.

This clone was recorded a few times. The chain recombines TRBV5-1 with TRBJ2-6, with 9 nucleotides matching TRBD2. The CDR3 has 17 residues. Germline CDR1 SGHRS, CDR2 YFSETQ. V shed 3 bases and J 0 bases; nucleotides not matched to a gene: 4. CDR3 residues: CASSSGLANSGANVLTF. The CDR3 DNA reads TGCGCCAGCAGCTCAGGACTAGCGAACTCTGGGGCCAACGTCCTGACTTTC.

This rearrangement joins TRBV6-5 to TRBJ1-2; D might be TRBD1 (6 bases). The germline V gene has CDR1 MNHEY and CDR2 SVGAGI. The ends were cut back, 5 bases at V and 6 bases at J, with 13 bases in the middle. CDR3 length equals 13 residues. CDR3 loop: CASSTDRYHGYTF. For the CDR3, the DNA is TGTGCCAGCAGTACCGACAGGTACCATGGCTACACCTTC.

In its sample, this clone was seen a few times. The DNA of the CDR3 is TGTGCCACCAGCAGGGTTAGCACAGATACGCAGTATTTT. Its protein product is CATSRVSTDTQYF. The chain uses TRBV15 and TRBJ2-3, with D unresolved. The CDR3 has 13 residues. CDR1 LNHNV and CDR2 YYDKDF come from the germline V gene (reference sequence). V was trimmed by 3 bases and J by 0 bases, leaving 4 bases between them.

Comments on this clone: Its ends do not fully match the called genes, so a read error is possible. The rearrangement uses TRBV7-9 and TRBJ1-4, with no clear D. CDR3 length equals 16 residues. CDR1 is SEHNR, CDR2 FQNEAQ, per germline (reference sequence). As DNA, the CDR3 is TGTGCCAGCAACTTAGGGAAGACAACAACTAATGAAAAACTGTTTTTT. This gives the protein CASNLGKTTTNEKLFF.

V gene TRBV6-5 combines with J gene TRBJ2-2; D unclear. The CDR3 is made up of 14 amino acids. The germline CDR1 and CDR2 sequences are MNHEY and SVGAGI. The V gene lost 2 bases and the J gene lost 4 bases, with 8 bases spanning the gap. The CDR3 DNA is TGTGCCAGCAGTTACAAAGGCCTCACCGGGGAGCTGTTTTTT. Protein product: CASSYKGLTGELFF.

The chain links TRBV2 to TRBJ2-3; 10 nucleotides align to TRBD2. V lost 4 bases to trimming and J lost 0 bases; unmatched junction nucleotides: 4. The germline gives CDR1 SNHLY, CDR2 FYNNEI. CDR3 size: 16 residues. The CDR3 DNA is TGTGCCAGCAGTGCCAGGACTAGCGGTAGCACAGATACGCAGTATTTT. It translates to CASSARTSGSTDTQYF. Combining the CDR3 with reference TRBV2 and TRBJ2-3 gives the whole variable domain EPEVTQTPSHQVTQMGQEVILRCVPISNHLYFYWYRQILGQKVEFLVSFYNNEISEKSEIFDDQFSVERPDGSNFTLKIRSTKLEDSAMYFCASSARTSGSTDTQYFGPGTRLTVL.

This clone was observed a few times. The CDR3 region is CASSPLGGPYNEQFF. The CDR3 nucleotides read TGCGCCAGCAGCCCCCTGGGGGGGCCCTACAATGAGCAGTTCTTC. The chain uses TRBV4-1 and TRBJ2-1, with a possible D match to TRBD2 (7 bases). Germline V gene lookup returns CDR1 MGHRA and CDR2 YSYEKL. CDR3 size: 15 residues. V gave up 4 bases and J gave up 2 bases, with 12 bases separating them.

V gene TRBV5-1 combines with J gene TRBJ2-1; D call uncertain. In germline, CDR1 is SGHRS, CDR2 YFSETQ. The V and J ends lost 5 bases and 3 bases respectively, with 21 bases between them. This CDR3 is 17 amino acids long. The chain's CDR3 is CASREISTTPYYNEQFF. The CDR3 nucleotides read TGCGCCAGCAGGGAGATATCAACGACCCCCTACTACAATGAGCAGTTCTTC.

This clone occurred a few times. In DNA, the CDR3 is TGCAGCGTTGATCCAGCGGGAGGGTCTACTACCACGGAGACCCAGTACTTC. Protein product: CSVDPAGGSTTTETQYF. The chain has TRBV29-1 and TRBJ2-5, with 10 bases that match TRBD2. Germline CDR1 SQVTM, CDR2 ANQGSEA. The CDR3 is 17 residues long. The ends lost 3 bases at V and 5 bases at J; junction bases unmatched: 15.

At least ten counts were recorded for this clone. DNA for the CDR3: TGTGCCAGCCTCAGTACACTTTTGTTGCGGAACACAGATACGCAGTATTTT. Its translation: CASLSTLLLRNTDTQYF. V gene TRBV2 combines with J gene TRBJ2-3; D not certain. V lost 8 bases and J lost 2, with 23 bases in between. The germline V gene encodes CDR1 SNHLY and CDR2 FYNNEI. The CDR3 totals 17 residues.

The chain uses TRBV6-6 and TRBJ2-7, with 9 bases lining up with TRBD1. With 6 bases clipped from V and 2 bases from J, the junction kept 8 bases outside the gene matches. Germline CDR1 MNHNY, CDR2 SVGAGI (reference sequence). CDR3 length: 15 amino acids. CDR3 sequence (DNA): TGTGCCAGCAGACTCGGGACAGGGTCCACCTACGAGCAGTACTTC. This sequence encodes CASRLGTGSTYEQYF.

This clone has more than one count but fewer than ten. The rearrangement uses TRBV4-1 and TRBJ1-2; unclear D gene. In germline, CDR1 is MGHRA, CDR2 YSYEKL. This CDR3 region has 13 residues. With 4 bases removed from V and 9 bases from J, the gap between germline ends came to 15 bases. For the CDR3, the DNA is TGCGCCAGCAGCCCCCTTGGGGAGGGTCGCTACACCTTC. Translation gives CASSPLGEGRYTF.

This chain uses TRBV6-6 with TRBJ2-1; D is uncertain. Trimming took 0 bases from V and 7 from J, leaving 7 bases between them. The CDR3 runs to 13 residues. Germline loops: CDR1 MNHNY, CDR2 SVGAGI (reference sequence). The CDR3 region is CASSYSSANEQFF. CDR3 nucleotides: TGTGCCAGCAGTTACTCGTCTGCGAATGAGCAGTTCTTC.

This clone turned up a few times. This chain uses TRBV28 with TRBJ2-1; D uncertain. Trimming stripped 2 bases from V and 1 base from J, with 3 bases between. The CDR3 extends over 13 amino acids. Germline V gene data show CDR1 as MDHEN and CDR2 as SYDVKM. The CDR3 is CASSLISYNEQFF. As DNA, the CDR3 is TGTGCCAGCAGTTTAATTTCCTACAATGAGCAGTTCTTC.

In its sample, this clone was seen many times. The rearrangement links TRBV7-2 to TRBJ2-2, with 7 positions matching TRBD1. The CDR3 has 14 residues. Germline values: CDR1 SGHTA, CDR2 FQGNSA. V shed 4 bases, J shed 5 bases, and the junction held 4 bases outside the gene matches. As DNA, the CDR3 is TGTGCCAGCAGCTCCTACAGGGGTACCGGGGAGCTGTTTTTT. Amino acids: CASSSYRGTGELFF.

The chain employs TRBV6-5 and TRBJ2-5, with TRBD1 identical over 8 bases. The V segment lost 2 bases and the J segment 7 bases; nucleotides outside the gene matches: 6. This CDR3 contains 14 residues. Germline CDR1 reads MNHEY; CDR2 reads SVGAGI. The CDR3 spells CASSYADRDWTQYF. In DNA form, the CDR3 reads TGTGCCAGCAGTTACGCGGACAGGGATTGGACCCAGTACTTC.

This clone appeared many times. The rearrangement links TRBV30 to TRBJ2-5, with D hard to call. The CDR3 extends over 13 amino acids. Germline V gene lookup returns CDR1 GTSNPN and CDR2 SVGIG (reference sequence). V lost 4 bases and J lost 0, with 9 bases in between. The DNA of the CDR3 is TGTGCCTGGACTGGTGGGTACCAAGAGACCCAGTACTTC. Translation gives CAWTGGYQETQYF.

J is TRBJ2-2 and V is TRBV23-1, with TRBD2 matching 13 bases. TRBV23-1 carries the ORF label, with uncertain function. The length of the CDR3 is 18 residues. Germline trimming cut 0 bases from V and 5 bases from J; bases unmatched to any gene: 6. CDR3 sequence (DNA): TGCGCCAGCAGTCAATCTATCACTAGCGGGAGGGTTACCGGGGAGCTGTTTTTT. Encoded protein: CASSQSITSGRVTGELFF.

The rearrangement joins TRBV7-2 to TRBJ2-3; TRBD2 matches 11 bases. This CDR3 region has 14 residues. The V gene's germline CDR1 is SGHTA and CDR2 FQGNSA. J lost 5 bases, V lost 3 bases, and 1 base had no gene match. CDR3 bases: TGTGCCAGCAGCTTCGGACTAGCGGGAGATACGCAGTATTTT. Amino acids: CASSFGLAGDTQYF.

This clone was counted many times. This rearrangement joins TRBV29-1 to TRBJ2-1; no clear D gene. The germline V gene has CDR1 SQVTM and CDR2 ANQGSEA. Trimming pared 6 bases from V and 2 bases from J, leaving 8 bases between. The CDR3 runs 12 residues. CDR3 region: CSVTPTYNEQFF. The CDR3 DNA sequence: TGCAGCGTGACCCCGACCTACAATGAGCAGTTCTTC.

The J gene is TRBJ2-1, the V gene TRBV4-3; D perhaps matches TRBD1 (6 bases). Trimming stripped 4 bases from V and 0 bases from J, with 19 bases between. The CDR3 consists of 18 residues. Germline values: CDR1 LGHNA, CDR2 YSLEER. The CDR3 loop reads CASSPPDRQVSSYNEQFF. The CDR3 nucleotides are TGCGCCAGCAGCCCCCCCGACAGACAGGTTAGCTCCTACAATGAGCAGTTCTTC.

This chain links TRBV20-1 with TRBJ2-3; D not resolved. CDR3 length: 11 residues. V lost 7 bases, J lost 3 bases, and 8 bases lay in between. The germline gives CDR1 DFQATT, CDR2 SNEGSKA (reference sequence). The CDR3 DNA follows: TGCAGTGGCTTAGGAACAGATACGCAGTATTTT. As protein: CSGLGTDTQYF.

This clone has at least ten counts. The CDR3 protein is CASSRWVADTQYF. CDR3 nucleotide sequence: TGTGCCAGCAGCCGATGGGTGGCAGATACGCAGTATTTT. The V call is TRBV4-2, the J call TRBJ2-3; D call uncertain. Germline V gives CDR1 LGHNA, CDR2 YNFKEQ. The CDR3 has 13 residues. The ends were cut back, 4 bases at V and 4 bases at J, with 9 bases in the middle.

This clone has only a few counts. This chain links TRBV5-1 with TRBJ2-3; a possible D gene is TRBD1 (6 bases). V lost 9 bases, J lost 0 bases, and 11 bases lay in between. The CDR3 has 13 residues. Germline-derived CDR1 and CDR2 are SGHRS and YFSETQ. Here the CDR3 DNA reads TGCGCCACTACGACAGGCAGCACAGATACGCAGTATTTT. It is translated as CATTTGSTDTQYF.